This TCR beta chain was retrieved from a study of blood T cell repertoires in COVID-19. On the study more broadly: Sites across the United States, Italy and Spain contributed samples from acute and convalescent COVID-19. PBMCs, B-cell-depleted T cells, or T cells were the source of the cDNA or gDNA that made up the material.

Per the original methods: Nucleated cell counts were estimated from reference gene primer amplification. Libraries were prepared by immunoSEQ multiplex PCR; TCRdb keeps only in-frame clonotypes and omits some of them. The V and J calls and clone size were taken over from that table, and D and trimming were inferred from the DNA. The table records around 100,000 clones, just under 85% of them present only once. CDR1 is LGHNA, CDR2 YNFKEQ, per germline. V shed 5 bases and J 3 bases; nucleotides not matched to a gene: 9. There are 16 residues in the CDR3. Sequencing was done on a sample of peripheral blood. The gene calls are TRBV4-2 and TRBJ2-1; 8 positions agree with TRBD1. This TCR came from a man aged 35 to 55 with active or convalescent COVID-19. Here the CDR3 DNA reads TGTGCCAGCAGCACGTCGGCGGGGACAGGCTACAATGAGCAGTTCTTC. Residues: CASSTSAGTGYNEQFF.